This T cell receptor (beta chain) derives from a study of lymphopenia after photon versus proton radiotherapy (dated by TCRdb to the late 2010s). Concerning the study at large: The study compared the immunological effects of photon versus proton radiation therapy in patients with gastrointestinal tumors who developed high-grade lymphopenia. The 15 to 20 patients in the cohort had gastrointestinal tumors, were treated with either photon or proton therapy, and subsequently developed lymphopenia. The goal of the study was to describe how the two radiation modalities differ in their effects on the immune system. Findings and caveats that apply to the study as a whole: Proton-treated patients stayed relatively stable during treatment, while photon-treated patients lost naive T cells and TCR diversity and gained effector/memory populations. Across the cohort, a larger post-nadir drop in TCR diversity was inversely correlated with overall survival time among patients who died. After the lymphocyte count nadir, repertoires from photon-treated patients showed oligoclonal expansion, particularly of CD8+ Temra cells, and this expansion drove the decline in diversity. The survival association was examined only in patients who died, and the authors described better survival with proton therapy as a possibility, not as a demonstrated result.

About this clone itself: This receptor's antigen is unknown. Per-nucleotide qualities are absent, and no much larger clonotype sits a single base away.

Libraries were made using the immunoSEQ multiplex PCR assay. Deep sequencing of rearranged TCR beta loci, alongside multiparametric flow cytometry, was used to profile T cell repertoires. TCRdb took over this immuneACCESS table, retaining in-frame rearrangements with V and J assigned. Such tables are incomplete; in checked studies, under half of the missing clones stem from an unresolved V gene, and the remainder is unexplained. This sample gives 65,000 to 90,000 clones in total; under 95% of them show up just once. The top ten constitute about 2.2% of the sample. CDR1 and CDR2, looked up from the germline V gene, are MNHNS and SASEGT. Including cysteine and phenylalanine, the CDR3 has 14 amino acids. Of all the DNA, just the CDR3 is kept, 42 bases in frame from base 1. After removal of 8 bases from V and 1 base from J, the junction retains 7 bases not matched to a gene.

The sequence derives from a woman aged 40 to 50 with cholangiocarcinoma. The sequencing here drew on peripheral blood, taken from a patient treated with photon-based radiotherapy. The V gene is TRBV6-1 and the J gene is TRBJ1-1, and 7 bases in between align with TRBD1. The CDR3 region: CASGAGGPNTEAFF. The DNA is TGTGCCAGCGGGGCAGGGGGGCCGAACACTGAAGCTTTCTTT.